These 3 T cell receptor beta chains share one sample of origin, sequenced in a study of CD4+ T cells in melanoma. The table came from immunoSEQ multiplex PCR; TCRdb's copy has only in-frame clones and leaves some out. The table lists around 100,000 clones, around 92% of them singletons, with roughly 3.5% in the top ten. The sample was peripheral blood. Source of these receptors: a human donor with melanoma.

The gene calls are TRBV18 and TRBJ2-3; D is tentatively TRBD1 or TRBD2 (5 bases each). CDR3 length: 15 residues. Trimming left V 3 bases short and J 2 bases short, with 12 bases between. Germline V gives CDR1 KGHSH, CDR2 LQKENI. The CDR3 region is CASSPNVGTTDTQYF. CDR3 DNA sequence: TGTGCCAGCTCACCCAACGTGGGGACCACAGATACGCAGTATTTT.

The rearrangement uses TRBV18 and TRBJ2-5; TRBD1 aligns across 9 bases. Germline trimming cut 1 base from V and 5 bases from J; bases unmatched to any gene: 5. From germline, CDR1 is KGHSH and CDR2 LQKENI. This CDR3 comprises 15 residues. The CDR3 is CASSPRGTGLETQYF. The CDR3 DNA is TGTGCCAGCTCACCACGCGGGACAGGGCTGGAGACCCAGTACTTC.

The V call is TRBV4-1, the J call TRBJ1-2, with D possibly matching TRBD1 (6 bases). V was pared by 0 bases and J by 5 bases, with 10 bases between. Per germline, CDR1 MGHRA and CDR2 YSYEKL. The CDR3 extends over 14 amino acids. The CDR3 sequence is CASSQDPGVYGYTF. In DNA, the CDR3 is TGCGCCAGCAGCCAAGACCCAGGGGTGTATGGCTACACCTTC.